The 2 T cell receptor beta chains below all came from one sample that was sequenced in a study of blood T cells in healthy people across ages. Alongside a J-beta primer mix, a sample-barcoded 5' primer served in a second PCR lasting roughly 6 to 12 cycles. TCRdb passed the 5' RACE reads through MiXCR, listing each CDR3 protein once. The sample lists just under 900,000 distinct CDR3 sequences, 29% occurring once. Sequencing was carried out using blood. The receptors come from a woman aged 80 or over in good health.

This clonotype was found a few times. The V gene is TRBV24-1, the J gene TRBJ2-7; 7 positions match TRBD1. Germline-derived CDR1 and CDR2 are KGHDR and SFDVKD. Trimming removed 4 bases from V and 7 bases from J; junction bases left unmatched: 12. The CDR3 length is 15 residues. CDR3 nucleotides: TGTGCCACCAGTGACCCGGGACAGCGAAACAATGAGCAGTACTTC. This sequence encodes CATSDPGQRNNEQYF.

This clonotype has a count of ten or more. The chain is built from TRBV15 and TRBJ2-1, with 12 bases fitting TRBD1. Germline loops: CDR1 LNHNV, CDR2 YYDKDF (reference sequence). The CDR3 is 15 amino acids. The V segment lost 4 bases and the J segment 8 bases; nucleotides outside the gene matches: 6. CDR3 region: CATSTRDRGQDEQFF. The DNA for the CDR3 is TGTGCCACCAGCACCCGGGACAGGGGGCAGGATGAGCAGTTCTTC.